This T cell receptor beta chain appears in the sequencing data of a study of cytotoxic CD8 clonotypes in ibrutinib-treated CLL. The study, taken as a whole, reports: Higher circulating CD8+ T-cell counts strongly accompanied higher baseline clonality, above age-matched healthy donors.

This table comes from immunoSEQ multiplex PCR, and its TCRdb copy is limited to in-frame clones, with some not included. Among hundreds of thousands of clones listed, around 70% were seen once. Points on this clone: Antigen unknown.

CDR3 length: 14 residues. V dropped 0 bases and J dropped 7; count of bases not matched to a gene: 6. CDR1 and CDR2 (germline): MDHEN, SYDVKM. The sample consisted of PBMCs, taken after 12 months of ibrutinib treatment. The source of this sequence is a human donor with chronic lymphocytic leukemia. The chain joins TRBV28 to TRBJ2-7; 7 nucleotides line up with TRBD1. CDR3 nucleotides: TGTGCCAGCAGTTTATGGAAGGGGGCGCAAGAGCAGTACTTC. This translates into CASSLWKGAQEQYF.